This record looks at one TCR beta chain sequence and its context. Its target is unknown. This entry belongs to a study of blood T cells in healthy people across ages. Regarding the study as a whole: Researchers judged that diversity estimates from one million T cells fell short of true values.

The V end lost 3 bases, the J end lost 2 bases, and 16 bases lay between the germline ends. Germline-derived CDR1 and CDR2 are DFQATT and SNEGSKA (reference sequence). CDR3 length equals 15 residues. Sample-barcoded 5' priming and a J-beta primer mix drove a second PCR of 7 to 11 cycles. From the 5' RACE reads, TCRdb called clonotypes with MiXCR, one entry per CDR3 protein. The sample carries hundreds of thousands of distinct CDR3 sequences, roughly 53% recorded once. Russia was home to the donors, healthy Caucasian individuals aged about 6 to 100. This TCR was recovered from a man in his 60s in good health. The sequencing input was blood. The chain couples TRBV20-1 to TRBJ2-5; maybe TRBD2 (7 bases). In nucleotides, the CDR3 is TGCAGTGCTAGGTGGGGGGGGAGGGGGCAAGAGACCCAGTACTTC. It yields the protein CSARWGGRGQETQYF.